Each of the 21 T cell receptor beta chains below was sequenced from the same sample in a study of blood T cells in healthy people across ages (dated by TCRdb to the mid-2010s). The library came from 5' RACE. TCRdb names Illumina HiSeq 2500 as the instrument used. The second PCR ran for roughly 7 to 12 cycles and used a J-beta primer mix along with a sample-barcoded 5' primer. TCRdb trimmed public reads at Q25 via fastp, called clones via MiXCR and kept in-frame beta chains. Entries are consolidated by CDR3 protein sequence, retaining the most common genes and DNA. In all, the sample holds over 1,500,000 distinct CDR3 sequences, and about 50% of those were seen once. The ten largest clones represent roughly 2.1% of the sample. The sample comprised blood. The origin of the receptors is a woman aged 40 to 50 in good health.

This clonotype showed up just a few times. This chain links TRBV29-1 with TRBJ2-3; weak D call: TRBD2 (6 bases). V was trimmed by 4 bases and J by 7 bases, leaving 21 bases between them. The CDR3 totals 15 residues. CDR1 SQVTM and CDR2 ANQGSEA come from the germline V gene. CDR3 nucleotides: TGCAGCGTTGGCGGGGAGGCTAGCAAAGGGAATACGCAGTATTTT. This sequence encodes CSVGGEASKGNTQYF.

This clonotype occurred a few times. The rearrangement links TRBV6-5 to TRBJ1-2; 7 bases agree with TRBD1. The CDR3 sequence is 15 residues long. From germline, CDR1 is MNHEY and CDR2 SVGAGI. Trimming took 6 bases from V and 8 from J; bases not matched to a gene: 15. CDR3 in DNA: TGTGCCAGCAGGGAACCGGGACAGAGAGGTTCCGGCTACACCTTC. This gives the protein CASREPGQRGSGYTF.

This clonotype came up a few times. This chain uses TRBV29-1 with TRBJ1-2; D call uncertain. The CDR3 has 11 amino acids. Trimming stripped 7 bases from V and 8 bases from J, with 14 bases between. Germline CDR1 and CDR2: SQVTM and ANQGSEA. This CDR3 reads CSAKGSGGYTF. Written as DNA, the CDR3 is TGCAGCGCAAAGGGAAGCGGGGGCTACACCTTC. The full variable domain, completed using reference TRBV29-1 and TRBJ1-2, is SAVISQKPSRDICQRGTSLTIQCQVDSQVTMMFWYRQQPGQSLTLIATANQGSEATYESGFVIDKFPISRPNLTFSTLTVSNMSPEDSSIYLCSAKGSGGYTFGSGTRLTVV.

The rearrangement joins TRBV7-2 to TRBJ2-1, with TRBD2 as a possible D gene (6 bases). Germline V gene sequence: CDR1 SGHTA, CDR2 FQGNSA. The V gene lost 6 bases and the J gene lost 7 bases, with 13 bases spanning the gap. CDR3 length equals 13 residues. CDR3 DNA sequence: TGTGCCAGCAGGCCAACTAGCTTAAATGAGCAGTTCTTC. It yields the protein CASRPTSLNEQFF.

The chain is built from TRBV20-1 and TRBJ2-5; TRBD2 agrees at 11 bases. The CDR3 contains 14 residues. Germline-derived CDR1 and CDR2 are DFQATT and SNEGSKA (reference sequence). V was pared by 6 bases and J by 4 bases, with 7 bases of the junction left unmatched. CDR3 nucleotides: TGCAGTGCCCTAGCGGGGGGCGTAGCAGAGACCCAGTACTTC. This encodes CSALAGGVAETQYF.

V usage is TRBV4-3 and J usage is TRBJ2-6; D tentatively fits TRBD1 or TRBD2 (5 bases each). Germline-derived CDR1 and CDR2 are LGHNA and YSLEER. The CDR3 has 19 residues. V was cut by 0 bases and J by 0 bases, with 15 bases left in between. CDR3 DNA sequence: TGCGCCAGCAGCCAAGACCTTCAGGGAGCGAGCTCTGGGGCCAACGTCCTGACTTTC. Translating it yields CASSQDLQGASSGANVLTF.

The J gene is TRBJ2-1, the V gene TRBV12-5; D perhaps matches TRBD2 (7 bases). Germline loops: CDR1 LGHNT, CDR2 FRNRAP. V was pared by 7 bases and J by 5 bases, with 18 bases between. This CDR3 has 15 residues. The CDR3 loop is CASALGGGPNNEQFF. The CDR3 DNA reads TGTGCTAGTGCCCTGGGGGGGGGCCCTAACAATGAGCAGTTCTTC.

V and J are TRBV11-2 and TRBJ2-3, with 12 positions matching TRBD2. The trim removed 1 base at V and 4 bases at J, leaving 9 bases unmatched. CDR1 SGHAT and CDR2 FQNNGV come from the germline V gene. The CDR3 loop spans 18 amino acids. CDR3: CASSLVAASGGVADTQYF. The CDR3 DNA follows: TGTGCCAGCAGCTTAGTTGCCGCTAGCGGGGGGGTAGCAGATACGCAGTATTTT.

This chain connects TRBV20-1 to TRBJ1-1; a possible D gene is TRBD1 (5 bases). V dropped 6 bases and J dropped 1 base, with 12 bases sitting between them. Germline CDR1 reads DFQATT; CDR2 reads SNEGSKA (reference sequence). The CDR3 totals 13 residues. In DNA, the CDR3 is TGCAGTGCCTTCCGGGGCCCGAACACTGAAGCTTTCTTT. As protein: CSAFRGPNTEAFF.

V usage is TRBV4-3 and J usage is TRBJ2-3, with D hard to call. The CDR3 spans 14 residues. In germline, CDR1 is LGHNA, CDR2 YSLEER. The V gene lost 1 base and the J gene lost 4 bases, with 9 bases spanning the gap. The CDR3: CASSQGSTADTQYF. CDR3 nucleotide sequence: TGCGCCAGCAGCCAAGGTAGTACGGCAGATACGCAGTATTTT.

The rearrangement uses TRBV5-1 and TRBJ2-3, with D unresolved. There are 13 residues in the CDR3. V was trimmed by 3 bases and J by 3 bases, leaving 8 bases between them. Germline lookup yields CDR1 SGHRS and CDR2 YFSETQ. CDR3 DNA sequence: TGCGCCAGCAGCTCTAAGGGAACAGATACGCAGTATTTT. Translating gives CASSSKGTDTQYF. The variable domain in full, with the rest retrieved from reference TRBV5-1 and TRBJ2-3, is KAGVTQTPRYLIKTRGQQVTLSCSPISGHRSVSWYQQTPGQGLQFLFEYFSETQRNKGNFPGRFSGRQFSNSRSEMNVSTLELGDSALYLCASSSKGTDTQYFGPGTRLTVL.

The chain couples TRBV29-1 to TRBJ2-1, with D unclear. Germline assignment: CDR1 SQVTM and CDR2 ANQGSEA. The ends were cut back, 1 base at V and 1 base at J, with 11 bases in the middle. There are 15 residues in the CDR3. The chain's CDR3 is CSVEARQVSYNEQFF. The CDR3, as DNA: TGCAGCGTTGAAGCTAGGCAGGTATCCTACAATGAGCAGTTCTTC.

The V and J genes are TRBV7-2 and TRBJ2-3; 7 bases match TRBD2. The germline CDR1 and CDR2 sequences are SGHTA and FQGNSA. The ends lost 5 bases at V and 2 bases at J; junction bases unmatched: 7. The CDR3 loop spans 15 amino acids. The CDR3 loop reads CASSQRRGTTDTQYF. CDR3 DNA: TGTGCCAGCAGCCAAAGGCGGGGGACCACAGATACGCAGTATTTT.

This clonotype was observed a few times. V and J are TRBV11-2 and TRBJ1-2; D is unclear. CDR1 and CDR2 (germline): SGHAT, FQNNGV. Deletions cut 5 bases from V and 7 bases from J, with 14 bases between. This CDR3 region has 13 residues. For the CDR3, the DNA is TGTGCCAGCAGCCCCCTCGGGGAACGTGGCTACACCTTC. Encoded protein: CASSPLGERGYTF.

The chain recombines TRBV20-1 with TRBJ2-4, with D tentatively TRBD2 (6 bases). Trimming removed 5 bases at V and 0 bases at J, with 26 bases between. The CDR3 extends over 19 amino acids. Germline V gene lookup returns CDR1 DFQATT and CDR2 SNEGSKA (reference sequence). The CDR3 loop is CSASRTGTGKTLAKNIQYF. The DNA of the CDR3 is TGCAGTGCTTCTCGAACCGGGACTGGAAAAACCCTAGCCAAAAACATTCAGTACTTC.

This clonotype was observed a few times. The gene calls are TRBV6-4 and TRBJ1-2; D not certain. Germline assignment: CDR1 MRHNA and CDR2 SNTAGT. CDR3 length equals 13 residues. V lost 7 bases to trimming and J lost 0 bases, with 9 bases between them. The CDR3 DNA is TGTGCCAGCATGGTGCAGACTAACTATGGCTACACCTTC. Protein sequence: CASMVQTNYGYTF.

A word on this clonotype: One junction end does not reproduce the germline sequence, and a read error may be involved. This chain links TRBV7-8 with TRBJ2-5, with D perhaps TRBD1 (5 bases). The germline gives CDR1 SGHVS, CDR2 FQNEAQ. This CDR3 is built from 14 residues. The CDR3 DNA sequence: TGTACCAGCAGCCCGGACCGGACACAAGAGACCCAGTACTTC. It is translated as CTSSPDRTQETQYF.

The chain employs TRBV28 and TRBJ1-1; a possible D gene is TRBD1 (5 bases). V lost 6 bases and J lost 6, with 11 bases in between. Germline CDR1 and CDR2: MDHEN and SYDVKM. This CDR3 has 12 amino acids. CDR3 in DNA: TGTGCCAGCAGGTCCACGGGGGCTGAAGCTTTCTTT. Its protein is CASRSTGAEAFF. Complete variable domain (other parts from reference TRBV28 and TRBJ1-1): DVKVTQSSRYLVKRTGEKVFLECVQDMDHENMFWYRQDPGLGLRLIYFSYDVKMKEKGDIPEGYSVSREKKERFSLILESASTNQTSMYLCASRSTGAEAFFGQGTRLTVV.

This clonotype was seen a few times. CDR3 DNA: TGTGCCAGCAAAAGGAGGGGAGTTGGAGATACGCAGTATTTT. It translates to CASKRRGVGDTQYF. J is TRBJ2-3 and V is TRBV7-9; a weak D match, TRBD2 (6 bases). The germline V and J ends were trimmed by 7 bases and 5 bases, with 16 bases remaining between them. CDR3 length equals 14 residues. Germline-derived CDR1 and CDR2 are SEHNR and FQNEAQ (reference sequence).

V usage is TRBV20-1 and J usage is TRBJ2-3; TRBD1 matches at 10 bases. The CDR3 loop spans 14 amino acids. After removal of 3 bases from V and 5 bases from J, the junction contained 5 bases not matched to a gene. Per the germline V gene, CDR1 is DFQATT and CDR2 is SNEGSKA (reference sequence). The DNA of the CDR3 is TGCAGTGCTAGCGGGACAGGGGTAGTAGATACGCAGTATTTT. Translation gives CSASGTGVVDTQYF.

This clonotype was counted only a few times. In DNA, the CDR3 is TGTGCCAGCAGTTGGGCCGGGACAGGGGCCCACGAGCAGTACTTC. Translation: CASSWAGTGAHEQYF. The gene calls are TRBV12-3 or TRBV12-4 and TRBJ2-5, with 10 bases lining up with TRBD1. The closer fit of TRBJ2-7 to the DNA end suggests the J call may be wrong. This CDR3 comprises 15 residues.